Sequencing of this TCR beta chain was carried out in a study of cytotoxic CD8 clonotypes in ibrutinib-treated CLL. The V and J ends lost 0 bases and 1 base respectively, with 9 bases between them. The CDR3 extends over 14 amino acids. Germline CDR1 and CDR2: SQVTM and ANQGSEA. As regards this clone: The antigen is undetermined.

Study-level points and caveats: Public clonotypes showed up rarely, and on treatment they shrank or held steady. Clonality increased with ibrutinib response but returned toward baseline at progression.

Sequencing was performed with immunoSEQ multiplex PCR; in TCRdb, only in-frame clones are kept and a portion is missing. This sample yields 95,000 to 100,000 clones, of which 60% to 80% are seen a single time; 32% belongs to the top ten. The chain uses TRBV29-1 and TRBJ1-1; weak D call: TRBD1 (6 bases). The sample here was PBMCs, taken after 12 months of ibrutinib treatment. This clonotype was obtained from a human donor with chronic lymphocytic leukemia. The CDR3 DNA follows: TGCAGCGTTGAAGATTACAGGGCGAACACTGAAGCTTTCTTT. Translated, it gives CSVEDYRANTEAFF.